These 29 T cell receptor beta chains came from one sample sequenced in a study of cytomegalovirus exposure and HLA in healthy donors. 13 Jbeta primers and 60 Vbeta primers were used for the PCR. Profiling relied on immunoSEQ multiplex PCR, and the TCRdb table lists in-frame clones only, not all of them. The sample lists roughly 130,000 clones, about three quarters occurring once. Input material: PBMCs. Every receptor here comes from a man aged 40-55 years in good health and CMV-seronegative.

V usage is TRBV6-5 and J usage is TRBJ1-1; maybe TRBD1 (5 bases). The CDR3 length is 12 residues. The V and J ends lost 8 bases and 6 bases respectively, with 13 bases between them. Per germline, CDR1 MNHEY and CDR2 SVGAGI. The CDR3 loop is CASLGGGSEAFF. CDR3 coding DNA: TGTGCCAGCTTGGGGGGAGGGTCTGAAGCTTTCTTT.

This chain connects TRBV5-5 to TRBJ2-2, with TRBD1 as a possible D gene (5 bases). The germline V gene has CDR1 SGHKS and CDR2 YYEKEE (reference sequence). The CDR3 is 15 amino acids. V dropped 0 bases and J dropped 1 base, with 7 bases sitting between them. The DNA for the CDR3 is TGTGCCAGCAGCTTGGTGGGGCAGAACACCGGGGAGCTGTTTTTT. It translates to CASSLVGQNTGELFF.

The gene calls are TRBV11-2 and TRBJ2-5, with D perhaps TRBD1 (6 bases). Germline V gene sequence: CDR1 SGHAT, CDR2 FQNNGV. V was clipped by 1 base and J by 5 bases, with 14 bases between them. The CDR3 loop spans 15 amino acids. In DNA, the CDR3 is TGTGCCAGCAGCTTAGCACGGGACATTCTGGAGACCCAGTACTTC. As protein: CASSLARDILETQYF.

Of note for this clone: Compared with germline, one end of the junction differs, possibly owing to a read error. The V call is TRBV7-9, the J call TRBJ2-1, with 10 bases lining up with TRBD2. Germline-derived CDR1 and CDR2 are SEHNR and FQNEAQ (reference sequence). This CDR3 region has 14 residues. The DNA for the CDR3 is TGTGCCAGCAGCATAGCGGGGGGCTACAATGAGCAGTTCTTC. It yields the protein CASSIAGGYNEQFF.

This clone appeared a few times. This chain links TRBV14 with TRBJ2-3; D is perhaps TRBD2 (6 bases). Per the germline V gene, CDR1 is SGHDN and CDR2 is FVKESK. The CDR3 loop spans 15 amino acids. V was shortened by 3 bases and J by 10 bases, with 20 bases between the two germline ends. CDR3 in amino acids: CASSQRASGGGPQYF. Here the CDR3 DNA reads TGTGCCAGCAGCCAGAGAGCCTCCGGGGGAGGACCGCAGTATTTT.

This clone was seen a single time. This chain links TRBV25-1 with TRBJ2-1; 7 nucleotides align to TRBD2. The CDR3 is 14 amino acids. Germline V CDR1 and CDR2: MGHDK, SYGVNS. V trimming: 4 bases; J trimming: 7 bases; junction bases outside the gene matches: 7. The CDR3 is CASSATSRGNEQFF. The CDR3 DNA reads as TGTGCCAGCAGTGCGACGTCGCGGGGGAATGAGCAGTTCTTC.

The chain carries TRBV10-3 and TRBJ1-1; 10 nucleotides match TRBD1. V was clipped by 4 bases and J by 5 bases; unmatched bases: 10. CDR3 length: 16 amino acids. Germline CDR1 ENHRY, CDR2 SYGVKD. In nucleotides, the CDR3 is TGTGCCATCAGTGGATTACAGACAGGGGGCCTGACTGAAGCTTTCTTT. This encodes CAISGLQTGGLTEAFF.

This chain joins TRBV7-9 and TRBJ2-7; 8 bases agree with TRBD2. CDR3 length equals 15 residues. V shed 5 bases, J shed 0 bases, and the junction held 6 bases outside the gene matches. In germline, CDR1 is SEHNR, CDR2 FQNEAQ (reference sequence). As DNA, the CDR3 is TGTGCCAGCAGCCCAATGGCGGGGGGCTCCTACGAGCAGTACTTC. Amino acids: CASSPMAGGSYEQYF.

The chain uses TRBV7-2 and TRBJ1-5, with TRBD1 identical over 7 bases. Germline CDR1 reads SGHTA; CDR2 reads FQGNSA. There are 15 residues in the CDR3. V was clipped by 5 bases and J by 7 bases; unmatched bases: 11. CDR3 in DNA: TGTGCCAGCAGCGAAGGGACAGATAGCAGCCAGCCCCAGCATTTT. Its translation: CASSEGTDSSQPQHF.

This clone was observed a single time. The V gene is TRBV2, the J gene TRBJ1-1; TRBD1 matches at 10 bases. Per the germline V gene, CDR1 is SNHLY and CDR2 is FYNNEI. Trimming took 6 bases from V and 4 from J; bases not matched to a gene: 8. CDR3 length: 15 amino acids. CDR3 sequence: CASSQSTGGVTEAFF. The CDR3 DNA reads TGTGCCAGCAGCCAATCGACAGGGGGCGTCACTGAAGCTTTCTTT. The variable domain in full, completed from reference TRBV2 and TRBJ1-1, reads EPEVTQTPSHQVTQMGQEVILRCVPISNHLYFYWYRQILGQKVEFLVSFYNNEISEKSEIFDDQFSVERPDGSNFTLKIRSTKLEDSAMYFCASSQSTGGVTEAFFGQGTRLTVV.

This clone was detected only a few times. The chain links TRBV30 to TRBJ2-1, with 7 bases lining up with TRBD2. The V gene's germline CDR1 is GTSNPN and CDR2 SVGIG (reference sequence). The CDR3 is made up of 17 amino acids. J lost 0 bases, V lost 3 bases, and 11 bases had no gene match. The CDR3 loop reads CAWSNLGGTYSYNEQFF. Written as DNA, the CDR3 is TGTGCCTGGAGCAACCTGGGGGGGACCTACTCCTACAATGAGCAGTTCTTC. Full variable domain (remainder filled in from reference TRBV30 and TRBJ2-1): SQTIHQWPATLVQPVGSPLSLECTVEGTSNPNLYWYRQAAGRGLQLLFYSVGIGQISSEVPQNLSASRPQDRQFILSSKKLLLSDSGFYLCAWSNLGGTYSYNEQFFGPGTRLTVL.

V and J are TRBV4-3 and TRBJ2-1, with a weak D call TRBD1 (6 bases). The CDR3 contains 16 residues. Germline CDR1 LGHNA, CDR2 YSLEER. The V end lost 1 base, the J end lost 4 bases, and 14 bases lay between the germline ends. CDR3 sequence (DNA): TGCGCCAGCAGCCAAGGTCCAGGGGCCGTATACAATGAGCAGTTCTTC. Protein product: CASSQGPGAVYNEQFF.

The gene calls are TRBV5-1 and TRBJ2-1; TRBD2 matches at 7 bases. V shed 3 bases, J shed 6 bases, and the junction held 6 bases outside the gene matches. The length of the CDR3 is 14 residues. CDR1 and CDR2 from the germline V gene are SGHRS and YFSETQ. The CDR3 here is CASSSSSGGNEQFF. The CDR3 nucleotides read TGCGCCAGCAGCTCGTCTAGCGGTGGCAATGAGCAGTTCTTC.

This chain joins TRBV7-2 and TRBJ2-3; D perhaps matches TRBD1 (5 bases). V lost 2 bases and J lost 6, with 15 bases in between. CDR3 length equals 15 residues. The germline gives CDR1 SGHTA, CDR2 FQGNSA. This CDR3 reads CASSLPQGWSDTQYF. CDR3 in DNA: TGTGCCAGCAGCTTACCCCAGGGTTGGTCGGATACGCAGTATTTT.

The rearrangement links TRBV6-1 to TRBJ2-7, with TRBD2 matching over 8 bases. After removal of 3 bases from V and 5 bases from J, the junction contained 9 bases not matched to a gene. The CDR3 is 15 residues long. Per germline, CDR1 MNHNS and CDR2 SASEGT. CDR3 sequence: CASSDRTSSLHEQYF. The CDR3 DNA reads TGTGCCAGCAGTGACAGGACTAGCTCCCTTCACGAGCAGTACTTC.

V is TRBV4-3 and J is TRBJ1-4; TRBD1 matches 8 bases. The CDR3 length is 15 residues. After removal of 0 bases from V and 6 bases from J, the junction contained 3 bases not matched to a gene. CDR1 is LGHNA, CDR2 YSLEER, per germline. The CDR3 bases are TGCGCCAGCAGCCAAGATGTGACAGGGGATGAAAAACTGTTTTTT. As protein: CASSQDVTGDEKLFF.

V usage is TRBV2 and J usage is TRBJ2-7, with TRBD1 matching over 9 bases. Germline CDR1 SNHLY, CDR2 FYNNEI. The J segment lost 2 bases and the V segment lost 4 bases, leaving 3 bases of the junction unmatched. The length of the CDR3 is 14 residues. The CDR3 loop reads CASSADRGTYEQYF. The CDR3 DNA follows: TGTGCCAGCAGTGCGGACAGGGGAACCTACGAGCAGTACTTC.

There are a few counts of this clone. The rearrangement uses TRBV11-2 and TRBJ1-1; maybe TRBD1 (5 bases). This CDR3 spans 17 amino acids. Germline values: CDR1 SGHAT, CDR2 FQNNGV. V was cut by 5 bases and J by 0 bases, with 19 bases left in between. CDR3 loop: CASSQRVGGDMNTEAFF. CDR3 DNA sequence: TGTGCCAGCAGCCAAAGGGTCGGGGGAGACATGAACACTGAAGCTTTCTTT.

The rearrangement uses TRBV4-1 and TRBJ2-5; TRBD2 aligns across 8 bases. The last part of the DNA fits TRBJ2-7 better; the J call may be wrong. Germline CDR1 is MGHRA and CDR2 is YSYEKL. The CDR3 is 15 residues long. CDR3 amino acids: CASSQVGTRLDEQYF. As DNA, the CDR3 is TGCGCCAGCAGCCAAGTCGGGACTAGGCTCGACGAGCAGTACTTC.

The J gene is TRBJ2-7, the V gene TRBV2; the match to TRBD1 covers 9 bases. With 5 bases clipped from V and 0 bases from J, the junction kept 8 bases outside the gene matches. Germline V lookup: CDR1 SNHLY, CDR2 FYNNEI. The CDR3 is 16 amino acids. The CDR3, as DNA: TGTGCCAGCAGTCCCTGGGGGGGACAGGGCTCCTACGAGCAGTACTTC. This sequence encodes CASSPWGGQGSYEQYF.

V is TRBV10-2 and J is TRBJ2-1; TRBD1 might be the D (8 bases). The germline V gene encodes CDR1 WSHSY and CDR2 SAAADI. V lost 0 bases and J lost 7, with 34 bases in between. This CDR3 has 22 residues. The CDR3 bases are TGCGCCAGCAGTGAGTCGTCTCTACAGGGGGGGTGGGGAGCGGGATCTTGGAATGAGCAGTTCTTC. Translation gives CASSESSLQGGWGAGSWNEQFF.

The rearrangement joins TRBV28 to TRBJ2-2, with a possible D match to TRBD2 (5 bases). This CDR3 is 15 amino acids long. Germline CDR1 reads MDHEN; CDR2 reads SYDVKM. Trimming took off 6 bases at V and 1 base at J, with 12 bases between the two ends. The CDR3 reads CASRVGGLNTGELFF. The CDR3 DNA sequence: TGTGCCAGCAGGGTCGGAGGCCTGAACACCGGGGAGCTGTTTTTT.

The sample holds a few counts of this clone. The gene calls are TRBV4-1 and TRBJ2-1; TRBD2 might be the D (5 bases). Trimming left V 0 bases short and J 2 bases short, with 17 bases between. Looked up from germline, CDR1 is MGHRA and CDR2 is YSYEKL. The CDR3 extends over 18 amino acids. CDR3 sequence (DNA): TGCGCCAGCAGCCAAGATAAAGAAATGAGGGTCCCCTACAATGAGCAGTTCTTC. Translation: CASSQDKEMRVPYNEQFF.

The chain links TRBV5-1 to TRBJ2-5, with 11 bases matching TRBD2. Germline trimming cut 0 bases from V and 11 bases from J; bases unmatched to any gene: 9. The CDR3 has 15 amino acids. Per germline, CDR1 SGHRS and CDR2 YFSETQ. The CDR3 is CASSLEGTSGSLQYF. CDR3 DNA sequence: TGCGCCAGCAGCTTGGAGGGGACTAGCGGAAGCTTACAGTACTTC.

V usage is TRBV2 and J usage is TRBJ1-5, with D possibly being TRBD1 (6 bases). This CDR3 has 16 amino acids. Germline CDR1 SNHLY, CDR2 FYNNEI. Trimming took off 3 bases at V and 2 bases at J, with 14 bases between the two ends. The chain's CDR3 is CASSDGYPGGNQPQHF. The DNA of the CDR3 is TGTGCCAGCAGTGACGGATATCCAGGGGGCAATCAGCCCCAGCATTTT. Filled out from reference TRBV2 and TRBJ1-5, the complete variable domain reads EPEVTQTPSHQVTQMGQEVILRCVPISNHLYFYWYRQILGQKVEFLVSFYNNEISEKSEIFDDQFSVERPDGSNFTLKIRSTKLEDSAMYFCASSDGYPGGNQPQHFGDGTRLSIL.

The V call is TRBV11-2, the J call TRBJ1-1; D gene uncertain. CDR3 size: 13 residues. Trimming took off 4 bases at V and 4 bases at J, with 10 bases between the two ends. In germline, CDR1 is SGHAT, CDR2 FQNNGV. The CDR3 spells CASSSYGRTEAFF. CDR3 in DNA: TGTGCCAGCAGCTCATATGGGCGCACTGAAGCTTTCTTT.

The chain carries TRBV28 and TRBJ2-1, with TRBD2 identical over 13 bases. The CDR3 is made up of 17 amino acids. V lost 6 bases to trimming and J lost 8 bases; unmatched junction nucleotides: 13. The V gene's germline CDR1 is MDHEN and CDR2 SYDVKM. The CDR3 sequence is CASSTRWTSGSKDEQFF. In nucleotides, the CDR3 is TGTGCCAGCAGCACCAGGTGGACTAGCGGGAGTAAAGATGAGCAGTTCTTC.

The chain couples TRBV10-3 to TRBJ2-7, with D possibly TRBD2 on 6 matching bases. The germline gives CDR1 ENHRY, CDR2 SYGVKD. The CDR3 contains 13 residues. The V gene lost 10 bases and the J gene lost 2 bases, with 15 bases spanning the gap. In DNA, the CDR3 is TGTGCCACGGCTGGGGGGTCGACCTACGAGCAGTACTTC. Translation: CATAGGSTYEQYF.

This clone showed up just a few times. The chain employs TRBV7-3 and TRBJ2-7, with TRBD1 matching over 11 bases. Per germline, CDR1 SGHTA and CDR2 FQGTGA. The CDR3 is 15 amino acids. V lost 2 bases, J lost 5 bases, and 5 bases stayed unmatched. The DNA for the CDR3 is TGTGCCAGCAGCTTAGCCGGGACAGGGGGGCACGAGCAGTACTTC. Protein sequence: CASSLAGTGGHEQYF.